This TCR beta chain was sequenced during a study of vaccination and CD4 T cells after COVID-19. Study background: Recovered patients in the cohort numbered six men and four women, two of them Hispanic. According to the study, participants were given two doses of BNT162b2 or mRNA-1273 vaccine.

Indicated treatment: roughly 10-day PBMC culture with coronavirus spike peptide pools or control peptides (ViraFEST assay). Cultured CD4+ T cells had their DNA profiled by the Oncomine TCR Beta short-read assay. TCRdb reanalysed the PCR reads using MiXCR and keeps one entry per CDR3 protein. Altogether more than 10,000 distinct CDR3 sequences are present, approximately 58% being singletons, with the ten largest covering around 7.5%. This clonotype has more than one count but fewer than ten. Its antigen remains unidentified. The sequence came from a human donor who had recovered from COVID-19. Sample: CD4+ T cells from blood, cultured in vitro, taken before SARS-CoV-2 vaccination.

The CDR3 DNA is TGCAGTGCTAGAAGGCAGGGGGCTGGAAACACCATATATTTT. It codes for CSARRQGAGNTIYF. The chain joins TRBV20-1 to TRBJ1-3; 7 nucleotides line up with TRBD1. The CDR3 is made up of 14 amino acids. CDR1 and CDR2 (germline): DFQATT, SNEGSKA (reference sequence). V trimming: 2 bases; J trimming: 2 bases; junction bases outside the gene matches: 3.